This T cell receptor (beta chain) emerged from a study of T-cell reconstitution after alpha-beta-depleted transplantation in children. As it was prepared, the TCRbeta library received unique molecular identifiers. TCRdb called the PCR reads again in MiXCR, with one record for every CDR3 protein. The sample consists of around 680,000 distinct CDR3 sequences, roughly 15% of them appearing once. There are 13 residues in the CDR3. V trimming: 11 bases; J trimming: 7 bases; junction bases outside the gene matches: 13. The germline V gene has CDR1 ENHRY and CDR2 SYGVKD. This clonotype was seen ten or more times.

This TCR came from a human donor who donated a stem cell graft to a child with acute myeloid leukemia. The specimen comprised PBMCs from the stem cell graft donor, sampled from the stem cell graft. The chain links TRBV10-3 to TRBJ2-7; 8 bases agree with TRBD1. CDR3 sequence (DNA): TGTGCCGTGGCGGGCAGGGGGCTCGGGGAGCAGTACTTC. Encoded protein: CAVAGRGLGEQYF.